The source of this TCR beta chain is a study of OX40 agonist ivuxolimab in advanced cancers. About the investigation overall: The costimulatory receptor OX40 (CD134) was targeted by ivuxolimab, a fully human IgG2 agonistic monoclonal antibody. In the dose-escalation cohort, 82.7% of patients were male, and the mean age was roughly 60 years, with a range of 23 to 79. Intravenous ivuxolimab was administered to patients every 2 weeks at six dose levels: 0.01, 0.1, 0.3, 1.5, 3 and 10 mg/kg. The point of sequencing TCRbeta in the periphery was to test whether ivuxolimab changed TCR sequence diversity and drove clonal T-cell expansion. Of the roughly 50 dose-escalation patients, hepatocellular carcinoma was present in 19, melanoma in about 15, renal cell carcinoma in 9 and head and neck cancer in 9. Patients were allowed to have had prior anti-PD-1, anti-PD-L1 or anti-CTLA-4 therapy, and about 40% of the dose-escalation patients had been treated with checkpoint inhibitors. Three dose-escalation patients achieved partial responses, one with hepatocellular carcinoma and two with cutaneous melanoma. The paper describes the monotherapy dose-escalation part (N of about 57 patients) of the phase I trial of ivuxolimab. Points the paper makes about the study in general: In the 0.1-3.0 mg/kg groups, partial responders had among the lowest normalized peripheral clonal expansion, particularly in CD8+ T cells. Low levels of normalized T-cell clonal expansion were also seen in some patients who did not respond. After ivuxolimab, expanded clones were on average more numerous among CD8+ T cells than among CD4+ T cells. Clonal expansion of both CD4+ and CD8+ blood T cells was observed from baseline to week 6 at doses 0.1 to 3.0 mg/kg. Antigen specificity was not determined for the clonally expanded peripheral T cells.

For sequencing of the TCRbeta CDR3 region, genomic DNA was extracted from the sorted cells. The immunoSEQ Assay was used for sequencing of TCRbeta CDR3 regions. TCRdb retrieved this table from immuneACCESS and kept in-frame rearrangements only. Not all clones are present; in checked studies, unresolved V genes account for under half, and no reason is known for the remainder. In all, the sample holds over 95,000 clones, and roughly 91% of those were seen once. The top ten clonotypes cover 0.25% to 0.35% of the sample. The trial excluded patients who had a history of autoimmune disease or who were on systemic immunosuppression. Peripheral blood for TCR sequencing was drawn from every dose cohort at baseline, at cycle 4 day 1 and at cycle 7 day 1. Samples came from an open-label, multicenter, first-in-human phase I dose-escalation trial of ivuxolimab. Adults with locally advanced or metastatic melanoma, renal cell carcinoma, hepatocellular carcinoma or head and neck squamous cell carcinoma were enrolled in the trial. CD4+ and CD8+ T cells were sorted separately from peripheral blood before TCR sequencing.

Based on the germline V gene, the CDR1 and CDR2 sequences are SGHVS and FNYEAQ. Reading from cysteine to phenylalanine, the CDR3 counts 17 amino acids. Of all the DNA, just the CDR3 is kept, 51 bases in frame from base 1. Trimming takes 2 bases off V and 1 base off J; junction bases not matched to a gene: 9. About this clone itself: What this receptor recognizes is not known. Base-call qualities are not available, and no considerably larger clone is one nucleotide away.

The sequencing used CD4+ or CD8+ T cells sorted from blood, collected in a trial of the OX40 agonist ivuxolimab. The source is an adult with an advanced solid tumor such as melanoma, head and neck, liver or kidney cancer. The chain joins TRBV7-6 to TRBJ2-3, and TRBD1 matches 7 of the central bases. CDR3 protein: CASSLMAAGGRTDTQYF. DNA sequence: TGTGCCAGCAGCTTAATGGCGGCAGGGGGACGCACAGATACGCAGTATTTT.